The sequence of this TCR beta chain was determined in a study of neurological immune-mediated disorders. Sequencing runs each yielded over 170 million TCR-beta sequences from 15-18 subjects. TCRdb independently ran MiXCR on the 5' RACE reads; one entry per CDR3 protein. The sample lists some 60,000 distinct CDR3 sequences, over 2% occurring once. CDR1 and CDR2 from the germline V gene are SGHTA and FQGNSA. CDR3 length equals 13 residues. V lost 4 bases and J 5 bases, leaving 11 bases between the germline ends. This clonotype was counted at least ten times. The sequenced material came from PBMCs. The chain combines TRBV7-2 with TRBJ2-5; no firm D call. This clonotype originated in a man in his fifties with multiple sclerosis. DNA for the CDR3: TGTGCCAGCAGCTATTGGGATCAGGAGACCCAGTACTTC. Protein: CASSYWDQETQYF.